This TCR beta chain was sequenced for a study of cytomegalovirus exposure and HLA in healthy donors. Points on this clone: The target antigen is unknown.

This table comes from immunoSEQ multiplex PCR, and its TCRdb copy is limited to in-frame clones, with some not included. This repertoire shows 150,000 or so clones, about 86% found once; its top ten account for approximately 2%. General study results and limits: Rarity held for most TCR sequences, but there were some public TCRs that occurred in many donors.

The CDR3 extends over 17 amino acids. CDR1 SGHTS and CDR2 YDEGEE come from the germline V gene. V shed 1 base and J 3 bases; nucleotides not matched to a gene: 11. Sequencing was carried out using PBMCs. This TCR was sampled from a human donor in good health. The chain recombines TRBV5-8 with TRBJ1-1; 8 positions agree with TRBD1. The CDR3 spells CASSLYSAGGLYTEAFF. The DNA for the CDR3 is TGTGCCAGCAGCTTGTATAGTGCAGGGGGCTTGTACACTGAAGCTTTCTTT.